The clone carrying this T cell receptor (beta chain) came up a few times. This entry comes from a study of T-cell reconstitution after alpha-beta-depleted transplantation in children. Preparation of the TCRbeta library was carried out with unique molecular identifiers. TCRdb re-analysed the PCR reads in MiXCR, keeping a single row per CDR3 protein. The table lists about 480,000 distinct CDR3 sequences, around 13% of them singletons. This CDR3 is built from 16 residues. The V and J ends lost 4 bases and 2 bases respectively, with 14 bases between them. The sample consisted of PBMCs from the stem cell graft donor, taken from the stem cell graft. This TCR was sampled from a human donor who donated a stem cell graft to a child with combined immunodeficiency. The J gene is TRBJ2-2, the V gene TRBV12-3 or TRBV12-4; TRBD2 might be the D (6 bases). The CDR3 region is CASSSGTGANTGELFF. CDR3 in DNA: TGTGCCAGCAGTTCCGGGACTGGGGCAAACACCGGGGAGCTGTTTTTT.